What follows is one T cell receptor beta chain and its context. Trimming cost V 0 bases and J 4 bases; bases outside gene matches: 6. Per the germline V gene, CDR1 is SGHRS and CDR2 is YFSETQ. This CDR3 is 16 amino acids long. As processed by the authors: Amplification with reference gene primers provided the estimates of nucleated cell counts. Sequencing used immunoSEQ multiplex PCR; TCRdb keeps in-frame clones, though not all of them. That table furnishes V, J and clone size, whereas the DNA furnished D and trimming. The sample consists of around 300,000 clones, around 86% of them appearing once. This entry belongs to a study of blood T cell repertoires in COVID-19. Study-level background: COVID-19 samples, acute and convalescent, were from the United States, Italy and Spain. T cells, B-cell-depleted T cells, or PBMCs supplied cDNA or gDNA.

The sample taken for sequencing was peripheral blood. The clonotype comes from a woman in her 30s with active or convalescent COVID-19. This chain links TRBV5-1 with TRBJ2-3, with 9 bases matching TRBD2. CDR3 loop: CASSLEGTSPSDTQYF. DNA for the CDR3: TGCGCCAGCAGCTTGGAGGGGACTAGCCCATCAGATACGCAGTATTTT.